This T cell receptor (beta chain) was identified during a study of blood T cell repertoires in COVID-19. Per germline, CDR1 SGHRS and CDR2 YFSETQ. CDR3 length: 16 amino acids. The V end was cut by 0 bases, the J end by 4 bases, with 11 bases between. Some clones are missing from TCRdb's copy, which holds only in-frame ones; the method was immunoSEQ multiplex PCR. The table records some 83,000 clones, around 86% of them present only once. The chain carries TRBV5-1 and TRBJ1-6, with a weak D call TRBD1 (6 bases). The sequencing input was peripheral blood. The sequence derives from a middle-aged man with active COVID-19. The CDR3 bases are TGCGCCAGCAGCTTGGCCGGGACACATTATAATTCACCCCTCCACTTT. Its translation: CASSLAGTHYNSPLHF.